This T cell receptor beta chain appears in the sequencing data of a study of T cell repertoires and Cas9 in healthy adults. Study background: Characterization of SpCas9-reactive CD4 and CD8 T cells covered multi-effector potency, cytotoxicity and lineage.

The CDR3 contains 16 residues. The V gene end was trimmed by 0 bases and the J gene end by 9 bases; junction bases not matched to a gene: 4. From germline, CDR1 is LNHDA and CDR2 SQIVND (reference sequence). Libraries were prepared by immunoSEQ multiplex PCR; TCRdb keeps only in-frame clonotypes and omits some of them. The table has approximately 22,000 clones, 85% to 95% seen once. The sample consisted of CD4+ effector T cells (CD127+, CD25-, CD137-, CD154-) from PBMCs; culture status not recorded. This chain uses TRBV19 with TRBJ2-1; 14 positions agree with TRBD2. The sequence was obtained from a human donor in good health. CDR3 amino acids: CASSIDRLAGGSEQFF. DNA for the CDR3: TGTGCCAGTAGTATAGACCGACTAGCGGGAGGGAGTGAGCAGTTCTTC.